These T cell receptor beta chains were read from a single sample in a study of CXCR3-negative and CXCR3-positive naive CD8 T cells. TCRdb re-called the 5' RACE reads; one entry per CDR3 protein, DNA not given. The sample data list approximately 100,000 distinct CDR3 sequences. Sequenced: naive CXCR3+ CD8+ T cells from blood. These receptors were collected from a human donor in good health. Some clones in this sample may be carry-over from other donors' samples. Both conserved end residues are part of each CDR3.

v_gene,len,j_gene,CDR3aa
TRBV7-3,12,TRBJ2-2,CASSFFDGELFF
TRBV6-6,15,TRBJ1-5,CASSSLDRANQPQHF
TRBV7-9,16,TRBJ1-2,CASSLVGNGNYYGYTF
TRBV5-5,13,TRBJ1-1,CASSNPGSTEAFF
TRBV4-1,14,TRBJ2-4,CASSQDYLGNIQYF
TRBV4-3,16,TRBJ2-7,CASSQDRVLHPYEQYF
TRBV5-1,12,TRBJ2-7,CASSFGDYEQYF
TRBV7-9,15,TRBJ2-7,CASSSSRLLSYEQYF
TRBV2,15,TRBJ2-3,CASSEASGIGDTQYF
TRBV28,17,TRBJ1-1,CASSLLGLPLRNTEAFF
TRBV29-1,12,TRBJ2-4,CSVEDNEVIQYF
TRBV28,17,TRBJ2-5,CASSLGLAVGSVETQYF
TRBV6-5,13,TRBJ2-5,CAVGATEQETQYF
TRBV11-2,11,TRBJ2-7,CASSLVGEQYF
TRBV7-9,14,TRBJ2-1,CASSSTSGRDEQFF
TRBV6-5,19,TRBJ2-7,CASSYSFHPSGAISYEQYF
TRBV4-2,14,TRBJ2-7,CASSQVEELYEQYF
TRBV30,13,TRBJ1-1,CAWIGVENTEAFF
TRBV9,14,TRBJ2-1,CASSVGTGLDEQFF
TRBV2,15,TRBJ2-2,CASSEALGFSGELFF
TRBV4-3,16,TRBJ1-5,CASSQTTGFSNQPQHF
TRBV20-1,13,TRBJ1-1,CSSWSGPITEAFF
TRBV5-1,12,TRBJ2-7,CASRNRQNEQYF
TRBV13,16,TRBJ2-7,CASSPGTGLNSYEQYF
TRBV5-6,12,TRBJ1-2,CASSPGPWGYTF
TRBV13,17,TRBJ2-3,CASSLRGREPSTDTQYF